A selection of T cell receptor beta chains follows, all from one sample in a study of T cell changes during pregnancy in multiple sclerosis. The table came from immunoSEQ multiplex PCR; TCRdb's copy has only in-frame clones and leaves some out. In the table there are about 68,000 clones, over 75% of which are singletons. Source: peripheral blood, taken in the third trimester of pregnancy. The receptors here all came from a female donor with multiple sclerosis, enrolled in a pregnancy study. The conserved cysteine and the conserved F or W are not part of the CDR3 here. Clone size is shown for a subset of rows, as once, few, many or a class of expanded clone.

cdr3_aa,j_call,v_call,clone_size
ASSSGTSGGAGETQY,TRBJ2-5,TRBV5-8,once
ASSEFDRVGAEAF,TRBJ1-1,TRBV25-1,few
ASSGGRAYEQY,TRBJ2-7,TRBV5-8,NA
ASSLLSGPQNTQY,TRBJ2-3,TRBV9,NA
ASSVSGSSYEQY,TRBJ2-7,TRBV7-2,NA
ASSEEAGTGNQPQH,TRBJ1-5,TRBV6-1,once
ASSLGGQGKGYT,TRBJ1-2,TRBV5-6,NA
ASSLVGTELSQPQH,TRBJ1-5,TRBV7-2,NA
ASSLGVSVLAKNIQY,TRBJ2-4,TRBV7-2,NA
ASSPTPQGSVQDTQY,TRBJ2-3,TRBV7-2,NA
ASSQNWGGNEQF,TRBJ2-1,TRBV14,NA
ASSSGGTGLEKLF,TRBJ1-4,TRBV5-1,NA
ASSEAAWTSRTETQY,TRBJ2-5,TRBV2,NA
ASSTGLAGADEQF,TRBJ2-1,TRBV7-6,NA
ASSPFQGANSGNTIY,TRBJ1-3,TRBV9,NA
SVEDRSWRGRSDTQY,TRBJ2-3,TRBV29-1,NA
ASSSLQGIEAF,TRBJ1-1,TRBV28,NA
ATSRYSGSYNEQF,TRBJ2-1,TRBV15,few
ASSLGTSGSGGTDTQY,TRBJ2-3,TRBV11-2,NA
ASSPAGLAGLGELF,TRBJ2-2,TRBV18,NA
ASSLAGVQETQY,TRBJ2-5,TRBV5-5,NA
ASSSGGTEAF,TRBJ1-1,TRBV2,NA
ASSFSGRQETQY,TRBJ2-5,TRBV5-1,NA
ASSFQGARGYT,TRBJ1-2,TRBV11-2,once
ASSGQELTYEQY,TRBJ2-7,TRBV19,once
ASSLAGTGADTQY,TRBJ2-3,TRBV7-6,NA
ASSDSLGAGTDTQY,TRBJ2-3,TRBV2,NA
ASRTANTEAF,TRBJ1-1,TRBV10-2,NA
AISDYSGNTIY,TRBJ1-3,TRBV10-3,NA
ASSEQGGPNEQY,TRBJ2-7,TRBV7-2,NA
ASSDGTGSTEQF,TRBJ2-1,TRBV7-3,NA
ASSDSTSGGAEQF,TRBJ2-1,TRBV6-4,NA
ASSPGVGQGTETQY,TRBJ2-5,TRBV18,once
AWSPGLGTDTQY,TRBJ2-3,TRBV30,NA
ASRRSSAAYEQY,TRBJ2-7,TRBV2,NA
ASSPFDSPGQGRTEAF,TRBJ1-1,TRBV18,NA
ASSYSEGGDPGYT,TRBJ1-2,TRBV6-6,NA
ASRDLGQGSEKLF,TRBJ1-4,TRBV5-1,NA
ASSPLPTGELF,TRBJ2-2,TRBV7-8,once
ASRIFGQGNTEAF,TRBJ1-1,TRBV11-2,NA
ASSDVGGRGYGYT,TRBJ1-2,TRBV7-2,NA
ASSPGSVGTGGTEAF,TRBJ1-1,TRBV18,few
ASSPNGAVGEKLF,TRBJ1-4,TRBV19,NA
ASSPTGASYEQY,NA,TRBV5-1,NA
ASSLHPSGANVLT,TRBJ2-6,TRBV5-5,NA
ASSQGDRINEQF,TRBJ2-1,TRBV14,NA
ASSLISEQF,TRBJ2-1,TRBV5-1,NA
ASSAHGGGGPTDTQY,TRBJ2-3,TRBV9,NA